This entry lists 14 T cell receptor beta chains sequenced from one sample in a study of blood T cell repertoires in COVID-19. TCRdb's copy holds only in-frame clones and misses some; the assay was immunoSEQ multiplex PCR. The sample has under 200,000 clones; 80% to 90% are singletons. Specimen: PBMCs or T cells enriched from blood (not recorded which). These receptors came from a man aged 45-60 years who had recovered from COVID-19.

The V gene is TRBV5-5, the J gene TRBJ1-1; a possible D gene is TRBD1 (5 bases). Germline CDR1 is SGHKS and CDR2 is YYEKEE (reference sequence). V lost 4 bases and J 5 bases, leaving 15 bases between the germline ends. CDR3 length: 14 residues. The CDR3 bases are TGTGCCAGCAGCACCGCCCAGGGAAATACTGAAGCTTTCTTT. This codes for CASSTAQGNTEAFF.

V and J are TRBV19 and TRBJ2-7; TRBD1 aligns across 8 bases. The germline V gene has CDR1 LNHDA and CDR2 SQIVND (reference sequence). Losses at the gene ends were 4 bases for V and 0 bases for J; bases not matched to a gene: 2. The CDR3 spans 14 residues. In DNA, the CDR3 is TGTGCCAGTAGTAACAGGGGGAGCTCCTACGAGCAGTACTTC. Protein sequence: CASSNRGSSYEQYF.

The V call is TRBV5-4, the J call TRBJ1-2; D is possibly TRBD1 (5 bases). Germline values: CDR1 SGHNT, CDR2 YYREEE (reference sequence). V lost 4 bases and J 5 bases, leaving 18 bases between the germline ends. This CDR3 region has 15 residues. The CDR3 sequence: CASSPEPYRLYGYTF. DNA of the CDR3: TGTGCCAGCAGCCCGGAGCCGTACAGGTTATATGGCTACACCTTC.

The V gene is TRBV4-3, the J gene TRBJ2-7; no reliable D call. Trimming removed 0 bases at V and 4 bases at J, with 10 bases between. This CDR3 is 14 amino acids long. Germline assignment: CDR1 LGHNA and CDR2 YSLEER. CDR3 loop: CASSQDMRGYEQYF. The CDR3 bases are TGCGCCAGCAGCCAAGATATGAGAGGTTACGAGCAGTACTTC.

The chain combines TRBV6-5 with TRBJ2-2; the match to TRBD2 covers 10 bases. Germline V gives CDR1 MNHEY, CDR2 SVGAGI. V was pared by 7 bases and J by 6 bases, with 8 bases of the junction left unmatched. This CDR3 region has 15 residues. CDR3 in amino acids: CASKISGGSAGELFF. The CDR3 region has the DNA TGTGCCAGCAAGATTAGCGGGGGGAGCGCCGGGGAGCTGTTTTTT.

The chain links TRBV18 to TRBJ1-1, with 7 bases matching TRBD1. In germline, CDR1 is KGHSH, CDR2 LQKENI. V shed 0 bases, J shed 4 bases, and the junction held 5 bases outside the gene matches. CDR3 length: 15 amino acids. The CDR3 sequence is CASSPPHRGGTEAFF. CDR3 bases: TGTGCCAGCTCACCACCGCACAGGGGTGGCACTGAAGCTTTCTTT.

This chain joins TRBV9 and TRBJ2-2; TRBD1 agrees at 7 bases. The germline CDR1 and CDR2 sequences are SGDLS and YYNGEE. This CDR3 has 16 residues. Trimming took 4 bases from V and 0 from J; bases not matched to a gene: 6. CDR3 in DNA: TGTGCCAGCAGCCCCGGACAGGCCGCGAACACCGGGGAGCTGTTTTTT. As protein: CASSPGQAANTGELFF.

V gene TRBV3-1 (or the pseudogene TRBV3-2) combines with J gene TRBJ1-4; 7 bases line up with TRBD1. After removal of 5 bases from V and 2 bases from J, the junction contained 2 bases not matched to a gene. Germline values: CDR1 LGHDT, CDR2 YNNKEL (reference sequence). The CDR3 is made up of 14 amino acids. Here the CDR3 reads CASSSQGTNEKLFF. The CDR3 DNA sequence: TGTGCCAGCAGCTCACAGGGGACTAATGAAAAACTGTTTTTT.

This clone appeared many times. The chain couples TRBV19 to TRBJ1-6; 7 positions agree with TRBD1. With 7 bases clipped from V and 7 bases from J, the junction kept 10 bases outside the gene matches. CDR1 is LNHDA and CDR2 is SQIVND in the germline V gene (reference sequence). This CDR3 contains 15 residues. CDR3 sequence (DNA): TGTGCCAGTACCCGACAGGGCCTGGACAATTCACCCCTCCACTTT. Protein product: CASTRQGLDNSPLHF.

The chain recombines TRBV7-8 with TRBJ2-7; 8 bases align to TRBD1. Germline loops: CDR1 SGHVS, CDR2 FQNEAQ. The CDR3 contains 14 residues. With 5 bases clipped from V and 2 bases from J, the junction kept 5 bases outside the gene matches. This CDR3 reads CASSKGTGPYEQYF. The CDR3 region has the DNA TGTGCCAGCAGCAAAGGGACAGGCCCCTACGAGCAGTACTTC.

The genes are TRBV6-5 and TRBJ1-2; TRBD1 aligns across 9 bases. CDR3 length equals 13 residues. Losses at the gene ends were 4 bases for V and 4 bases for J; bases not matched to a gene: 1. Germline CDR1 MNHEY, CDR2 SVGAGI. The CDR3 coding sequence is TGTGCCAGCAGTTGGACAGGGGCCTATGGCTACACCTTC. As protein: CASSWTGAYGYTF.

The chain uses TRBV19 and TRBJ2-2, with 9 bases that match TRBD1. The germline V gene encodes CDR1 LNHDA and CDR2 SQIVND (reference sequence). This CDR3 is 14 amino acids long. V lost 4 bases and J lost 5; bases outside the gene matches: 2. The CDR3 reads CASSRDRGTGELFF. For the CDR3, the DNA is TGTGCCAGTAGTAGAGACAGGGGGACCGGGGAGCTGTTTTTT. The full variable domain, with the rest looked up from reference TRBV19 and TRBJ2-2, is DGGITQSPKYLFRKEGQNVTLSCEQNLNHDAMYWYRQDPGQGLRLIYYSQIVNDFQKGDIAEGYSVSREKKESFPLTVTSAQKNPTAFYLCASSRDRGTGELFFGEGSRLTVL.

The chain employs TRBV18 and TRBJ2-3; TRBD1 might be the D (6 bases). CDR3 length equals 14 residues. Germline-derived CDR1 and CDR2 are KGHSH and LQKENI. Deletions cut 3 bases from V and 6 bases from J, with 13 bases between. DNA for the CDR3: TGTGCCAGCTCACCCCAACAGGGATCGGATACGCAGTATTTT. Protein sequence: CASSPQQGSDTQYF.

The chain links TRBV2 to TRBJ1-4; the match to TRBD1 covers 7 bases. This CDR3 spans 15 amino acids. V lost 7 bases and J lost 5; bases outside the gene matches: 10. CDR1 is SNHLY and CDR2 is FYNNEI in the germline V gene. The CDR3 spells CASKPRQGVNEKLFF. The DNA of the CDR3 is TGTGCCAGCAAACCCCGACAGGGAGTAAATGAAAAACTGTTTTTT.